The next 32 T cell receptor beta chains were all read from a single sample in a study of T cell responses to AZD1222 COVID-19 vaccine. The protocol was immunoSEQ multiplex PCR, while the TCRdb copy is restricted to in-frame clones and leaves out a portion. This table has 100,000 to 150,000 clones, 88% appearing once. The material sequenced was peripheral blood, taken 28 days after the second AZD1222 dose. The receptor set was obtained from an adult who received the AZD1222 COVID-19 vaccine.

J is TRBJ2-3 and V is TRBV6-5; the D call may be TRBD1 or TRBD2 (5 bases each). The CDR3 consists of 14 residues. The germline CDR1 and CDR2 sequences are MNHEY and SVGAGI. The ends were cut back, 5 bases at V and 0 bases at J, with 9 bases in the middle. The CDR3 region is CASSPGRSTDTQYF. CDR3 in DNA: TGTGCCAGCAGTCCGGGACGGAGCACAGATACGCAGTATTTT.

The rearrangement joins TRBV7-2 to TRBJ2-5; 11 bases are shared with TRBD2. This CDR3 contains 15 residues. The V gene end was trimmed by 5 bases and the J gene end by 5 bases; junction bases not matched to a gene: 7. CDR1 SGHTA and CDR2 FQGNSA come from the germline V gene. The CDR3 coding sequence is TGTGCCAGCAGCCAAAGTCGGACTAGCGGGGAGACCCAGTACTTC. Its protein product is CASSQSRTSGETQYF.

The chain links TRBV6-5 to TRBJ1-4; TRBD1 is a possible D gene (6 bases). Trimming left V 2 bases short and J 7 bases short, with 14 bases between. The CDR3 loop spans 15 amino acids. CDR1 and CDR2 from the germline V gene are MNHEY and SVGAGI. The CDR3, as DNA: TGTGCCAGCAGTTACGGGGGGGCGCAAGGTGAAAAACTGTTTTTT. This gives the protein CASSYGGAQGEKLFF.

The V gene is TRBV25-1, the J gene TRBJ1-6; D unresolved. Germline V gene sequence: CDR1 MGHDK, CDR2 SYGVNS. The CDR3 sequence is 16 residues long. V lost 2 bases and J 0 bases, leaving 8 bases between the germline ends. CDR3: CASSEPGFSYNSPLHF. The DNA of the CDR3 is TGTGCCAGCAGTGAACCGGGCTTCTCCTATAATTCACCCCTCCACTTT.

A remark on this clone: A read error is likely, as this CDR3 ends without the conserved phenylalanine or tryptophan. The V and J genes are TRBV6-2 or TRBV6-3 and TRBJ2-2; 9 nucleotides line up with TRBD1. CDR3 length: 14 amino acids. The trim removed 4 bases at V and 7 bases at J, leaving 4 bases unmatched. Germline CDR1 is MNHEY and CDR2 is SVGEGT. The CDR3 nucleotides read TGTGCCAGCAGTTGGACAGGGGCGAGCGGGGAGCTGTTTCTT. Its protein product is CASSWTGASGELFL.

The chain couples TRBV6-5 to TRBJ2-5, with 7 positions matching TRBD1. The CDR3 is made up of 13 amino acids. Germline CDR1 is MNHEY and CDR2 is SVGAGI. The J segment lost 2 bases and the V segment lost 8 bases, leaving 5 bases of the junction unmatched. CDR3 bases: TGTGCCAGCGAACCGGGACAGCAAGAGACCCAGTACTTC. It codes for CASEPGQQETQYF.

V gene TRBV27 combines with J gene TRBJ1-5; D call uncertain. This CDR3 is built from 15 residues. Trimming pared 2 bases from V and 4 bases from J, leaving 12 bases between. Germline assignment: CDR1 MNHEY and CDR2 SMNVEV (reference sequence). The chain's CDR3 is CASSLKPGLNQPQHF. The CDR3 DNA follows: TGTGCCAGCAGTTTAAAGCCAGGCCTAAATCAGCCCCAGCATTTT.

The CDR3 sequence is CSVMTGASTQYF. In DNA form, the CDR3 reads TGCAGCGTCATGACAGGGGCGTCTACGCAGTATTTT. The chain couples TRBV29-1 to TRBJ2-3, with 8 bases fitting TRBD1. Germline CDR1 and CDR2: SQVTM and ANQGSEA. The CDR3 contains 12 residues. The V segment lost 6 bases and the J segment 8 bases; nucleotides outside the gene matches: 7.

The gene calls are TRBV6-4 and TRBJ1-2; 8 bases agree with TRBD1. This CDR3 spans 13 amino acids. Trimming took 6 bases from V and 6 from J; bases not matched to a gene: 6. Germline V gene lookup returns CDR1 MRHNA and CDR2 SNTAGT. The CDR3 reads CASSHGTGDGYTF. CDR3 bases: TGTGCCAGCAGCCACGGGACAGGAGATGGCTACACCTTC.

V and J are TRBV27 and TRBJ1-1; the match to TRBD1 covers 8 bases. Per the germline V gene, CDR1 is MNHEY and CDR2 is SMNVEV (reference sequence). Trimming took 1 base from V and 3 from J; bases not matched to a gene: 13. CDR3 length: 18 amino acids. CDR3 sequence reads: CASSLFLTGDSKDTEAFF. The CDR3 DNA follows: TGTGCCAGCAGTTTATTCCTGACAGGGGATTCGAAGGACACTGAAGCTTTCTTT.

The genes are TRBV9 and TRBJ2-7; 9 bases align to TRBD1. There are 15 residues in the CDR3. Germline CDR1 reads SGDLS; CDR2 reads YYNGEE. Trimming removed 4 bases from V and 4 bases from J; junction bases left unmatched: 9. The CDR3 is CASSPRDRDMYEQYF. DNA for the CDR3: TGTGCCAGCAGCCCCCGGGACAGGGATATGTACGAGCAGTACTTC.

The chain is built from TRBV28 and TRBJ1-6; TRBD1 might be the D (6 bases). V lost 7 bases and J 0 bases, leaving 10 bases between the germline ends. Germline CDR1 MDHEN, CDR2 SYDVKM. This CDR3 has 15 amino acids. The CDR3 DNA is TGTGCCAGCACCGGACAGAGCTCCTATAATTCACCCCTCCACTTT. Translation: CASTGQSSYNSPLHF.

J is TRBJ2-7 and V is TRBV3-1 (or the pseudogene TRBV3-2); 14 nucleotides align to TRBD2. CDR3 length: 14 amino acids. Trimming removed 4 bases from V and 8 bases from J; junction bases left unmatched: 4. Looked up from germline, CDR1 is LGHDT and CDR2 is YNNKEL (reference sequence). CDR3 DNA: TGTGCCAGCAGCCCGGGGACTAGCGGGAGTAAGCAGTACTTC. Translation: CASSPGTSGSKQYF.

This chain connects TRBV27 to TRBJ1-5, with 8 bases aligning to TRBD1. V lost 5 bases to trimming and J lost 1 base; unmatched junction nucleotides: 10. There are 17 residues in the CDR3. Per germline, CDR1 MNHEY and CDR2 SMNVEV (reference sequence). For the CDR3, the DNA is TGTGCCAGCAGTCTCGGACAGGGAAGTAGAAGCAATCAGCCCCAGCATTTT. Residues: CASSLGQGSRSNQPQHF.

This clone was found a few times. The J gene is TRBJ2-1, the V gene TRBV9, with no clear D. V was pared by 3 bases and J by 7 bases, with 14 bases between. This CDR3 region has 14 residues. CDR1 is SGDLS and CDR2 is YYNGEE in the germline V gene. For the CDR3, the DNA is TGTGCCAGCAGCGCGGATGTGAGGATGAATGAGCAGTTCTTC. Protein sequence: CASSADVRMNEQFF. The whole variable domain, remainder taken from reference TRBV9 and TRBJ2-1, is DSGVTQTPKHLITATGQRVTLRCSPRSGDLSVYWYQQSLDQGLQFLIQYYNGEERAKGNILERFSAQQFPDLHSELNLSSLELGDSALYFCASSADVRMNEQFFGPGTRLTVL.

This clone was found once. This chain uses TRBV18 with TRBJ1-6, with 9 bases matching TRBD1. The CDR3 loop spans 14 amino acids. V lost 6 bases, J lost 10 bases, and 7 bases stayed unmatched. Germline V lookup: CDR1 KGHSH, CDR2 LQKENI. The CDR3 DNA is TGTGCCAGCTCGACGGACAGGGGACGATCACCCCTCCACTTT. Its translation: CASSTDRGRSPLHF.

V usage is TRBV6-1 and J usage is TRBJ2-7; no reliable D call. V was trimmed by 0 bases and J by 6 bases, leaving 6 bases between them. CDR3 length: 12 residues. Germline values: CDR1 MNHNS, CDR2 SASEGT. The CDR3 DNA is TGTGCCAGCAGTGAAGCGGCTCGCGAGCAGTACTTC. Translation: CASSEAAREQYF.

The rearrangement uses TRBV27 and TRBJ1-1; the match to TRBD1 covers 7 bases. Germline CDR1 reads MNHEY; CDR2 reads SMNVEV (reference sequence). The J segment lost 5 bases and the V segment lost 6 bases, leaving 6 bases of the junction unmatched. CDR3 length equals 13 residues. CDR3: CASSNPRGTEAFF. In DNA form, the CDR3 reads TGTGCCAGCAGCAACCCCAGGGGGACTGAAGCTTTCTTT.

The gene calls are TRBV18 and TRBJ2-3; the match to TRBD2 covers 7 bases. This CDR3 has 16 amino acids. With 1 base clipped from V and 0 bases from J, the junction kept 4 bases outside the gene matches. The V gene's germline CDR1 is KGHSH and CDR2 LQKENI. CDR3 region: CASSPRSGTSTDTQYF. The CDR3, as DNA: TGTGCCAGCTCACCACGCAGCGGGACTAGCACAGATACGCAGTATTTT.

V is TRBV4-1 and J is TRBJ2-7, with 7 nucleotides matching TRBD1. Per the germline V gene, CDR1 is MGHRA and CDR2 is YSYEKL. CDR3 length: 14 residues. V lost 1 base to trimming and J lost 1 base; unmatched junction nucleotides: 1. The CDR3 region is CASSQGQGSYEQYF. The DNA for the CDR3 is TGCGCCAGCAGCCAAGGACAGGGTTCCTACGAGCAGTACTTC.

This chain joins TRBV7-2 and TRBJ2-7; D is unresolved. Trimming took 1 base from V and 2 from J, leaving 6 bases between them. The germline V gene encodes CDR1 SGHTA and CDR2 FQGNSA. The CDR3 sequence is 13 residues long. As DNA, the CDR3 is TGTGCCAGCAGCTTAGTACGGACCTACGAGCAGTACTTC. Protein product: CASSLVRTYEQYF.

V and J are TRBV9 and TRBJ2-1, with 12 positions matching TRBD2. The CDR3 covers 17 residues. Germline V CDR1 and CDR2: SGDLS, YYNGEE. The V and J ends lost 0 bases and 4 bases, in that order; junction bases with no gene match: 5. The CDR3 loop reads CASSVGTSGGPYNEQFF. The DNA of the CDR3 is TGTGCCAGCAGCGTAGGAACTAGCGGGGGGCCTTACAATGAGCAGTTCTTC.

V gene TRBV2 combines with J gene TRBJ2-1; 10 bases are a match to TRBD2. In germline, CDR1 is SNHLY, CDR2 FYNNEI. J lost 10 bases, V lost 4 bases, and 10 bases had no gene match. The CDR3 is made up of 15 amino acids. CDR3 loop: CASSVKSGGAGEQFF. Written as DNA, the CDR3 is TGTGCCAGCAGTGTTAAGAGCGGGGGGGCCGGAGAGCAGTTCTTC. Filled out from reference TRBV2 and TRBJ2-1, the complete variable domain reads EPEVTQTPSHQVTQMGQEVILRCVPISNHLYFYWYRQILGQKVEFLVSFYNNEISEKSEIFDDQFSVERPDGSNFTLKIRSTKLEDSAMYFCASSVKSGGAGEQFFGPGTRLTVL.

In this sample, this clone turned up once. This rearrangement joins TRBV2 to TRBJ1-4, with D possibly being TRBD1 (6 bases). The CDR3 runs 14 residues. Looked up from germline, CDR1 is SNHLY and CDR2 is FYNNEI. V shed 4 bases and J shed 8 bases, with 14 bases lying between them. The chain's CDR3 is CASSAGEGGEKLFF. For the CDR3, the DNA is TGTGCCAGCAGTGCAGGGGAAGGCGGCGAAAAACTGTTTTTT.

The genes are TRBV19 and TRBJ1-2; 10 positions agree with TRBD1. The ends lost 9 bases at V and 4 bases at J; junction bases unmatched: 11. This CDR3 spans 15 amino acids. Germline V gene lookup returns CDR1 LNHDA and CDR2 SQIVND (reference sequence). CDR3 bases: TGTGCCAGCACGAGAGGGGGACAGGGGAGCTATGGCTACACCTTC. Amino acids: CASTRGGQGSYGYTF. Full variable domain (remainder filled in from reference TRBV19 and TRBJ1-2): DGGITQSPKYLFRKEGQNVTLSCEQNLNHDAMYWYRQDPGQGLRLIYYSQIVNDFQKGDIAEGYSVSREKKESFPLTVTSAQKNPTAFYLCASTRGGQGSYGYTFGSGTRLTVV.

This chain joins TRBV19 and TRBJ2-2; weak D call: TRBD1 (5 bases). The CDR3 runs 14 residues. Per germline, CDR1 LNHDA and CDR2 SQIVND (reference sequence). With 5 bases removed from V and 7 bases from J, the gap between germline ends came to 14 bases. The chain's CDR3 is CASSPLSTDGELFF. The DNA for the CDR3 is TGTGCCAGTAGTCCCCTATCGACAGACGGGGAGCTGTTTTTT.

The V call is TRBV19, the J call TRBJ1-2; D call uncertain. Germline V gene sequence: CDR1 LNHDA, CDR2 SQIVND (reference sequence). V lost 1 base, J lost 4 bases, and 7 bases lay in between. CDR3 size: 13 residues. The DNA for the CDR3 is TGTGCCAGTAGTATAGCAGGAGGCTATGGCTACACCTTC. This encodes CASSIAGGYGYTF.

The V and J genes are TRBV7-2 and TRBJ1-2; maybe TRBD1 (6 bases). CDR1 and CDR2 from the germline V gene are SGHTA and FQGNSA. The V end lost 5 bases, the J end lost 7 bases, and 20 bases lay between the germline ends. CDR3 length: 15 residues. The CDR3: CASSIRPRGQGGYTF. CDR3 DNA: TGTGCCAGCAGCATACGCCCTCGGGGGCAAGGTGGCTACACCTTC.

This chain joins TRBV24-1 and TRBJ1-2; D gene uncertain. This CDR3 has 15 residues. Per germline, CDR1 KGHDR and CDR2 SFDVKD. V was trimmed by 3 bases and J by 6 bases, leaving 16 bases between them. The DNA of the CDR3 is TGTGCCACCAGTGATGATAAAGGGAAATGGAATGGCTACACCTTC. Translation gives CATSDDKGKWNGYTF.

The CDR3 sequence is CASSPGFGGNEQFF. The CDR3 DNA reads as TGTGCCAGCAGCCCAGGGTTCGGGGGCAATGAGCAGTTCTTC. This chain joins TRBV6-5 and TRBJ2-1; tentative D call: TRBD2 (6 bases). The germline V gene has CDR1 MNHEY and CDR2 SVGAGI. The CDR3 length is 14 residues. V was cut by 6 bases and J by 6 bases, with 15 bases left in between.

The chain has TRBV28 and TRBJ2-7; 14 nucleotides agree with TRBD2. The CDR3 runs to 18 residues. Germline-derived CDR1 and CDR2 are MDHEN and SYDVKM. Trimming took 4 bases from V and 4 from J; bases not matched to a gene: 12. In DNA form, the CDR3 reads TGTGCCAGCAGTTCATACTTCGGGACTAGCGGGAGCCATTACGAGCAGTACTTC. Translating gives CASSSYFGTSGSHYEQYF.

The rearrangement uses TRBV6-2 or TRBV6-3 and TRBJ1-5; no firm D call. Germline assignment: CDR1 MNHEY and CDR2 SVGEGT. This CDR3 is 14 amino acids long. The ends were cut back, 2 bases at V and 0 bases at J, with 5 bases in the middle. The CDR3 region has the DNA TGTGCCAGCAGTTACATAGGTAGCAATCAGCCCCAGCATTTT. Residues: CASSYIGSNQPQHF.